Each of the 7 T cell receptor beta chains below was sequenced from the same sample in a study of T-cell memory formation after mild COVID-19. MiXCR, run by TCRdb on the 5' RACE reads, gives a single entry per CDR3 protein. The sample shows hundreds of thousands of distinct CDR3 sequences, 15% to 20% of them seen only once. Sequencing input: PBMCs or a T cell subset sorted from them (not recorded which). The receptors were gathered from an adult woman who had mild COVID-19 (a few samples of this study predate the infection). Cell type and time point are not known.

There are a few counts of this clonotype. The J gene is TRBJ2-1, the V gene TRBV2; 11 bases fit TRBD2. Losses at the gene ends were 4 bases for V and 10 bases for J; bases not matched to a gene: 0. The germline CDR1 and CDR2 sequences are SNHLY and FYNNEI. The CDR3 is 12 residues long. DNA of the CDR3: TGTGCCAGCAGTGGGACTAGCGGGGAGCAGTTCTTC. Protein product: CASSGTSGEQFF.

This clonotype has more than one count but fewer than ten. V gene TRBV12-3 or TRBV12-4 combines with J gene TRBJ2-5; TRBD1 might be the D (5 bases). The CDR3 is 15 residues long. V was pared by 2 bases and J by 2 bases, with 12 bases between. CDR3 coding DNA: TGTGCCAGCAGTTTAAATTTAGCAGGGCAAGAGACCCAGTACTTC. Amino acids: CASSLNLAGQETQYF.

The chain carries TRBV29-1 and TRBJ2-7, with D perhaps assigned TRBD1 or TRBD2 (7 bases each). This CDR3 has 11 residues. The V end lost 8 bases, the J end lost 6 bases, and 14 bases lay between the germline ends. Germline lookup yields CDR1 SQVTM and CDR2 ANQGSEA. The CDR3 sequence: CSTGEGIEQYF. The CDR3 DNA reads TGCAGCACAGGGGAGGGGATCGAGCAGTACTTC.

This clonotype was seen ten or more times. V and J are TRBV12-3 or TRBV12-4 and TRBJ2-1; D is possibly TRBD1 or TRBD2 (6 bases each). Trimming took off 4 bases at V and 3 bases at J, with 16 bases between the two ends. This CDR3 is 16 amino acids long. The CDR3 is CASSSPAGTRYNEQFF. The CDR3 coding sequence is TGTGCCAGCAGTTCGCCCGCGGGGACACGCTACAATGAGCAGTTCTTC.

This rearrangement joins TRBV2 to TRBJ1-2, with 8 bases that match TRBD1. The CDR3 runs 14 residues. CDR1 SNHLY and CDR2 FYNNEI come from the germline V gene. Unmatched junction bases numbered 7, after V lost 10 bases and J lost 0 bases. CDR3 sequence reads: CAILWTGSNYGYTF. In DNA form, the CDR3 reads TGTGCCATCCTCTGGACAGGGTCTAACTATGGCTACACCTTC.

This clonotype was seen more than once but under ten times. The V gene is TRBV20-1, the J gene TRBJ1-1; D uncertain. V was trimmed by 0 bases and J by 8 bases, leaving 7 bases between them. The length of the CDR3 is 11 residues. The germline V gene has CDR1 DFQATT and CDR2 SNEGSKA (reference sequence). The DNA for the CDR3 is TGCAGTGCTAGAGAGGTGCTGGAAGCTTTCTTT. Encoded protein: CSAREVLEAFF.

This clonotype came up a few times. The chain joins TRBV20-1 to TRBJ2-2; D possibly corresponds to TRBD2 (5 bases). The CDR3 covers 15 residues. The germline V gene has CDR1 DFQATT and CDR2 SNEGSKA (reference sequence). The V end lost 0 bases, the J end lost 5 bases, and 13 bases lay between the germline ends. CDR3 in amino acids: CSARDRRMGTGELFF. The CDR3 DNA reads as TGCAGTGCTAGAGATAGGAGGATGGGGACCGGGGAGCTGTTTTTT.